These 11 T cell receptor beta chains originate from one sample sequenced in a study of blood T cell repertoires in COVID-19. The table came from immunoSEQ multiplex PCR; TCRdb's copy has only in-frame clones and leaves some out. The table has approximately 250,000 clones, about 80% seen once; the top ten hold 8% to 9.5%. Sequenced sample: peripheral blood. These receptors were obtained from a human donor in a cohort sampled during active COVID-19.

The CDR3 DNA reads TGTGCCAGCAGCCGGGACTCGATGGGTAATTCACCCCTCCACTTT. This sequence encodes CASSRDSMGNSPLHF. J is TRBJ1-6 and V is TRBV7-8; tentative D call: TRBD1 (5 bases). The CDR3 sequence is 15 residues long. Germline V CDR1 and CDR2: SGHVS, FQNEAQ. V was clipped by 5 bases and J by 6 bases, with 14 bases between them.

V and J are TRBV7-9 and TRBJ1-3, with no clear D. This CDR3 is 10 amino acids long. The V end was cut by 4 bases, the J end by 9 bases, with 4 bases between. CDR1 and CDR2 (germline): SEHNR, FQNEAQ (reference sequence). This CDR3 is CASSYSTIYF. As DNA, the CDR3 is TGTGCCAGCAGCTACAGCACCATATATTTT.

The chain carries TRBV6-1 and TRBJ1-6; D remains ambiguous. V was cut by 0 bases and J by 11 bases, with 14 bases left in between. Germline assignment: CDR1 MNHNS and CDR2 SASEGT. This CDR3 region has 15 residues. The CDR3 DNA reads TGTGCCAGCAGTGAAGCGCGGTCGACGAGGACACCCCTCCACTTT. This gives the protein CASSEARSTRTPLHF.

The V and J genes are TRBV14 and TRBJ2-2; D may be TRBD1 (6 bases). The germline V gene encodes CDR1 SGHDN and CDR2 FVKESK. The ends were cut back, 2 bases at V and 8 bases at J, with 12 bases in the middle. This CDR3 has 14 residues. DNA for the CDR3: TGTGCCAGCAGCCAACAAACAGGGTTGGGGGAGCTGTTTTTT. This codes for CASSQQTGLGELFF.

The sample holds a few counts of this clone. This chain links TRBV18 with TRBJ2-3; 9 bases agree with TRBD2. This CDR3 is built from 14 residues. J lost 1 base, V lost 7 bases, and 3 bases had no gene match. Looked up from germline, CDR1 is KGHSH and CDR2 is LQKENI. This CDR3 is CASLRTSGTDTQYF. The CDR3 coding sequence is TGTGCCAGCTTGCGGACTAGCGGCACAGATACGCAGTATTTT.

This chain's CDR3 is CASSKWAQSTGELFF. Written as DNA, the CDR3 is TGTGCCAGTAGTAAATGGGCCCAGAGCACCGGGGAGCTGTTTTTT. The V gene is TRBV19, the J gene TRBJ2-2, with unresolved D. CDR1 and CDR2 (germline): LNHDA, SQIVND (reference sequence). The CDR3 totals 15 residues. V was trimmed by 4 bases and J by 4 bases, leaving 13 bases between them.

This rearrangement joins TRBV6-1 to TRBJ2-5, with a tentative D call TRBD2 (5 bases). CDR1 and CDR2 (germline): MNHNS, SASEGT. The V and J ends lost 0 bases and 5 bases respectively, with 25 bases between them. The CDR3 covers 19 residues. The CDR3 sequence is CASSEARRLAPAGHETQYF. In nucleotides, the CDR3 is TGTGCCAGCAGTGAAGCGAGGCGGCTAGCCCCTGCGGGTCATGAGACCCAGTACTTC.

This clone was counted between two and nine times. The chain couples TRBV6-2 or TRBV6-3 to TRBJ2-1; perhaps TRBD2 as D (7 bases). CDR3 length: 17 residues. The V end was cut by 2 bases, the J end by 0 bases, with 14 bases between. CDR1 and CDR2 from the germline V gene are MNHEY and SVGEGT. CDR3 nucleotides: TGTGCCAGCAGTTACGTGAGGGGGGGTCTCTCCTACAATGAGCAGTTCTTC. It yields the protein CASSYVRGGLSYNEQFF.

J is TRBJ2-7 and V is TRBV10-3; TRBD2 is a possible D gene (5 bases). Trimming removed 7 bases from V and 1 base from J, with 14 bases in between. Germline V gene data show CDR1 as ENHRY and CDR2 as SYGVKD. This CDR3 is 14 amino acids long. The chain's CDR3 is CAINEEEGSYEQYF. In DNA form, the CDR3 reads TGTGCCATCAACGAAGAAGAGGGATCCTACGAGCAGTACTTC.

This chain connects TRBV7-3 to TRBJ2-2; D is possibly TRBD2 (7 bases). CDR3 length: 17 residues. The germline gives CDR1 SGHTA, CDR2 FQGTGA. Trimming took 4 bases from V and 4 from J, leaving 19 bases between them. The chain's CDR3 is CASSSGAPGGSTGELFF. For the CDR3, the DNA is TGTGCCAGCAGCTCGGGGGCCCCGGGCGGGAGCACCGGGGAGCTGTTTTTT.

The chain joins TRBV6-2 or TRBV6-3 to TRBJ2-1; TRBD2 matches at 7 bases. Germline CDR1 is MNHEY and CDR2 is SVGEGT. The CDR3 contains 16 residues. Trimming removed 0 bases from V and 8 bases from J; junction bases left unmatched: 10. The CDR3 is CASSYSLERGFDEQFF. The CDR3 nucleotides are TGTGCCAGCAGTTACTCGTTAGAGCGGGGATTCGATGAGCAGTTCTTC.